This T cell receptor (beta chain) was sequenced during a study of cytomegalovirus exposure and HLA in healthy donors. Study background: Ancestry clustering placed 70% to 90% of 300 to 400 genotyped donors in the Caucasian-associated cluster. Study-level results: The productive fraction for most TCR beta V segments was about 90% or about 30% in an earlier analysis.

The CDR3 is made up of 15 amino acids. The germline gives CDR1 MGHRA, CDR2 YSYEKL. V dropped 0 bases and J dropped 7 bases, with 13 bases sitting between them. PCR involved 60 Vbeta and 13 Jbeta primers. Authors' analysis steps: Tens of millions of unique TCR beta chains, 9 million to 14 million shared, were counted in a later analysis. Using immunoSEQ multiplex PCR, the repertoire was profiled, and TCRdb retains in-frame clones only, with some absent. For V, J and clone size, that table is used; D and trimming come from the DNA. The data show under 300,000 clones, with around nine tenths seen just once and about 1.5% held by the top ten. On this clone: Its target is unknown.

This chain connects TRBV4-1 to TRBJ1-5, with D unclear. The source is a girl aged 2-10 years in good health and CMV-seronegative. Sequencing was carried out using PBMCs. CDR3: CASSQEAVPLQPQHF. The CDR3 DNA sequence: TGCGCCAGCAGCCAAGAGGCGGTCCCTCTGCAGCCCCAGCATTTT.